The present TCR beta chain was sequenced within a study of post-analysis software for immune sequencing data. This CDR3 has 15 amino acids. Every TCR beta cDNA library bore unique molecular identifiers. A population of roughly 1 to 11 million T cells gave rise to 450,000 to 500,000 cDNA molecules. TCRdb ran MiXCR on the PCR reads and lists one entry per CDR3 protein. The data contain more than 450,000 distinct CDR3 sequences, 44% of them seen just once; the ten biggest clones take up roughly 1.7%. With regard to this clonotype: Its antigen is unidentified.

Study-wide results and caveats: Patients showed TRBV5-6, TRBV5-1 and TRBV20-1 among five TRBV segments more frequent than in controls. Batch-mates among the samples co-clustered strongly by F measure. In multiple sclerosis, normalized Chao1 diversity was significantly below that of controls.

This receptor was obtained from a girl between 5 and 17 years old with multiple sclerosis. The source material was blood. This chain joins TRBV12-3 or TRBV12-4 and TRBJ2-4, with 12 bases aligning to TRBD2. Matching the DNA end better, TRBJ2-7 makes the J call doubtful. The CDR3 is CASSWSSGRVNEQYF. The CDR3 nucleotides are TGTGCCAGCAGTTGGTCTAGCGGGAGGGTCAACGAGCAGTACTTC.